Shown below are 7 T cell receptor beta chains from a single sample sequenced in a study of blood T cell repertoires in COVID-19. Repertoires were generated with immunoSEQ multiplex PCR, while TCRdb's copy carries only in-frame clones and drops some. The sample contains 250,000 or so clones, 91% of which appear only once. The sequencing sample was made of PBMCs or T cells enriched from blood (not recorded which). All receptors derive from a man aged 35 to 55 who had been exposed to COVID-19.

The chain recombines TRBV10-3 with TRBJ2-1, with D perhaps TRBD1 (6 bases). From germline, CDR1 is ENHRY and CDR2 SYGVKD. V lost 0 bases and J lost 6, with 6 bases in between. This CDR3 has 13 amino acids. The CDR3 region is CAISESGGNEQFF. The CDR3 DNA reads TGTGCCATCAGTGAGTCAGGGGGCAATGAGCAGTTCTTC.

The rearrangement joins TRBV27 to TRBJ2-1; 8 nucleotides align to TRBD2. CDR1 and CDR2 from the germline V gene are MNHEY and SMNVEV (reference sequence). This CDR3 spans 14 amino acids. The V segment lost 7 bases and the J segment 4 bases; nucleotides outside the gene matches: 6. The CDR3 is CASTGGERYNEQFF. For the CDR3, the DNA is TGTGCCAGCACCGGGGGGGAACGGTACAATGAGCAGTTCTTC.

The chain has TRBV28 and TRBJ2-1, with D maybe TRBD1 (5 bases). This CDR3 has 16 amino acids. Germline CDR1 is MDHEN and CDR2 is SYDVKM. Trimming left V 5 bases short and J 1 base short, with 15 bases between. This CDR3 reads CASSESQGGSYNEQFF. The CDR3, as DNA: TGTGCCAGCAGTGAGTCCCAGGGCGGTTCCTACAATGAGCAGTTCTTC.

This clone has a single count. The rearrangement joins TRBV12-3 or TRBV12-4 to TRBJ1-2; D is possibly TRBD1 (6 bases). Trimming took 5 bases from V and 6 from J, leaving 13 bases between them. The CDR3 loop spans 13 amino acids. CDR3 nucleotides: TGTGCCAGCAGTCCCCTCCAGGGGCATGGCTACACCTTC. Its translation is CASSPLQGHGYTF.

This clone was seen just once. The chain uses TRBV5-1 and TRBJ1-1; D uncertain. The germline CDR1 and CDR2 sequences are SGHRS and YFSETQ. Trimming cost V 4 bases and J 1 base, with 8 bases left between them. The CDR3 extends over 13 amino acids. The CDR3 bases are TGCGCCAGCAGCCAGACTGCGAACACTGAAGCTTTCTTT. Its translation: CASSQTANTEAFF.

This chain links TRBV3-1 (or the pseudogene TRBV3-2) with TRBJ1-4; D perhaps matches TRBD1 (6 bases). This CDR3 comprises 17 residues. Germline CDR1 reads LGHDT; CDR2 reads YNNKEL (reference sequence). Trimming pared 4 bases from V and 0 bases from J, leaving 15 bases between. The DNA of the CDR3 is TGTGCCAGCAGCCCCGACCCGAGACAGGCAACTAATGAAAAACTGTTTTTT. Translated, it gives CASSPDPRQATNEKLFF.

V usage is TRBV5-1 and J usage is TRBJ2-1; no reliable D call. The CDR3 runs 15 residues. CDR1 and CDR2 (germline): SGHRS, YFSETQ. Trimming took 0 bases from V and 8 from J, leaving 15 bases between them. CDR3 sequence reads: CASSLDGLGFDEQFF. CDR3 sequence (DNA): TGCGCCAGCAGCTTGGACGGGTTAGGATTCGATGAGCAGTTCTTC.